This T cell receptor beta chain was identified during a study of cytomegalovirus exposure and HLA in healthy donors. Study-wide results and caveats: Later analysis associated a missense DCLRE1C variant with TCR beta V- and J-gene trimming. A later analysis, which compared TCR beta chains of equal frequency, found the HLA-associated ones more clonally expanded.

As concerns this clone: Its cognate antigen is unknown.

The CDR3 consists of 14 residues. Trimming took off 3 bases at V and 6 bases at J, with 12 bases between the two ends. CDR1 is SGHRS and CDR2 is YFSETQ in the germline V gene. PCR involved 60 Vbeta and 13 Jbeta primers. The assay was immunoSEQ multiplex PCR, and TCRdb's table has in-frame clones only and misses some. The sample consists of around 200,000 clones, approximately 80% of them appearing once. V gene TRBV5-1 combines with J gene TRBJ2-2, with D perhaps TRBD1 (6 bases). Material: PBMCs. The receptor's source is a woman aged 40 to 50 in good health and CMV-seronegative. This chain's CDR3 is CASSSLQGSGELFF. The DNA for the CDR3 is TGCGCCAGCAGCTCATTACAGGGCTCCGGGGAGCTGTTTTTT.